Listed below are T cell receptor beta chains from one sample, sequenced in a study of response to subunit inactivated influenza vaccine. TCRdb reprocessed the RT-PCR reads via MiXCR and lists one record per CDR3 protein. Here the sample spans 600,000 to 700,000 distinct CDR3 sequences, 14% being singletons. The material was PBMCs from blood, obtained approximately 15 days before vaccination. These receptors were obtained from a man over 45 who received an inactivated influenza vaccine. Both conserved end residues are part of each CDR3. A D gene is named only where the DNA matches it firmly. Not all rows give a size; the values are once, few, many and, for expanded clones, a class.

clone size: .; V gene: TRBV6-2/TRBV6-3; D gene: TRBD2; J gene: TRBJ2-3; CDR3 protein: CASSKASGVTDTQYF; CDR3 DNA: TGTGCCAGCAGTAAAGCTAGCGGGGTGACAGATACGCAGTATTTT
clone size: many; V gene: TRBV28; D gene: TRBD1; J gene: TRBJ1-5; CDR3 protein: CASSLYGTGGWQPQHF; CDR3 DNA: TGTGCCAGCAGTTTATATGGGACAGGGGGCTGGCAGCCCCAGCATTTT
clone size: .; V gene: TRBV20-1; D gene: TRBD2; J gene: TRBJ2-3; CDR3 protein: CSAREGTTSTDTQYF; CDR3 DNA: TGCAGTGCTAGGGAAGGGACTACTAGCACAGATACGCAGTATTTT
clone size: .; V gene: TRBV7-9; D gene: .; J gene: TRBJ1-6; CDR3 protein: CASSLAQRNSPLHF; CDR3 DNA: TGTGCCAGCAGCTTAGCCCAACGGAACTCACCCCTCCACTTT
clone size: few; V gene: TRBV4-2; D gene: TRBD2; J gene: TRBJ2-5; CDR3 protein: CASSQRAGGQETQYF; CDR3 DNA: TGTGCCAGCAGCCAGAGAGCGGGGGGACAAGAGACCCAGTACTTC
clone size: few; V gene: TRBV2; D gene: .; J gene: TRBJ2-1; CDR3 protein: CASQVAGYNEQFF; CDR3 DNA: TGTGCCAGCCAGGTGGCAGGGTACAATGAGCAGTTCTTC
clone size: many; V gene: TRBV29-1; D gene: TRBD1; J gene: TRBJ1-1; CDR3 protein: CSVEVAGGSEAFF; CDR3 DNA: TGCAGCGTTGAAGTGGCAGGGGGCTCAGAAGCTTTCTTT
clone size: many; V gene: TRBV7-2; D gene: .; J gene: TRBJ1-1; CDR3 protein: CASSLGGPATEAFF; CDR3 DNA: TGTGCCAGCAGCTTAGGGGGACCTGCCACTGAAGCTTTCTTT
clone size: .; V gene: TRBV7-2; D gene: .; J gene: TRBJ1-5; CDR3 protein: CASSVAVPNQPQHF; CDR3 DNA: TGTGCCAGCTCTGTCGCCGTCCCCAATCAGCCCCAGCATTTT
clone size: once; V gene: TRBV5-6; D gene: .; J gene: TRBJ2-2; CDR3 protein: CASSLFGAGELFF; CDR3 DNA: TGTGCCAGCAGCTTGTTCGGGGCCGGGGAGCTGTTTTTT
clone size: few; V gene: TRBV6-5; D gene: TRBD2; J gene: TRBJ2-1; CDR3 protein: CASSYSRPLAGGLNEQFF; CDR3 DNA: TGTGCCAGCAGTTACTCCCGACCTCTAGCGGGAGGTCTGAATGAGCAGTTCTTC
clone size: few; V gene: TRBV2; D gene: TRBD2; J gene: TRBJ2-5; CDR3 protein: CASSEALAGRETQYF; CDR3 DNA: TGTGCCAGCAGTGAAGCACTAGCGGGACGGGAGACCCAGTACTTC
clone size: .; V gene: TRBV7-9; D gene: .; J gene: TRBJ1-2; CDR3 protein: CASSLDIQGGTF; CDR3 DNA: TGTGCCAGCAGCTTAGATATCCAGGGAGGAACCTTC
clone size: few; V gene: TRBV30; D gene: TRBD2; J gene: TRBJ2-1; CDR3 protein: CAWSVRAGGKNEQFF; CDR3 DNA: TGTGCCTGGAGTGTACGAGCGGGGGGAAAGAATGAGCAGTTCTTC
clone size: .; V gene: TRBV28; D gene: TRBD2; J gene: TRBJ2-6; CDR3 protein: CASSGGTSGISGANVLTF; CDR3 DNA: TGTGCCAGCAGTGGCGGGACTAGCGGGATCTCTGGGGCCAACGTCCTGACTTTC
clone size: .; V gene: TRBV7-2; D gene: TRBD1; J gene: TRBJ1-5; CDR3 protein: CASSRGQVGQPQHF; CDR3 DNA: TGTGCCAGCAGTAGGGGGCAGGTCGGACAGCCCCAGCATTTT
clone size: few; V gene: TRBV28; D gene: .; J gene: TRBJ1-5; CDR3 protein: CASSLYGGLSQPQHF; CDR3 DNA: TGTGCCAGCAGTTTATATGGGGGGCTAAGCCAGCCCCAGCATTTT
clone size: .; V gene: TRBV5-1; D gene: .; J gene: TRBJ1-1; CDR3 protein: CASSPLGGRGTEAFF; CDR3 DNA: TGCGCCAGCAGCCCCCTCGGGGGGCGGGGGACTGAAGCTTTCTTT
clone size: .; V gene: TRBV11-2; D gene: .; J gene: TRBJ1-4; CDR3 protein: CASSSARLEGEKLFF; CDR3 DNA: TGTGCCAGCAGCTCCGCTCGTCTGGAGGGTGAAAAACTGTTTTTT
clone size: .; V gene: TRBV11-1; D gene: .; J gene: TRBJ2-3; CDR3 protein: CASSHRTFNTQYF; CDR3 DNA: TGTGCCAGCAGCCATCGGACGTTTAATACGCAGTATTTT
clone size: many; V gene: TRBV29-1; D gene: TRBD2; J gene: TRBJ2-1; CDR3 protein: CSVLRGGAEQFF; CDR3 DNA: TGCAGCGTGCTCCGGGGGGGAGCTGAGCAGTTCTTC
clone size: few; V gene: TRBV4-2; D gene: TRBD2; J gene: TRBJ2-1; CDR3 protein: CASSQGRLLAGPLNEQFF; CDR3 DNA: TGTGCCAGCAGCCAAGGAAGACTCCTAGCGGGCCCCCTAAATGAGCAGTTCTTC
clone size: .; V gene: TRBV18; D gene: .; J gene: TRBJ2-1; CDR3 protein: CASSPPSELEQFF; CDR3 DNA: TGTGCCAGCTCACCCCCCTCTGAACTAGAGCAGTTCTTC
clone size: .; V gene: TRBV10-3; D gene: TRBD1; J gene: TRBJ1-6; CDR3 protein: CAISETGDSPLHF; CDR3 DNA: TGTGCCATCAGTGAGACAGGGGATTCACCCCTCCACTTT
clone size: .; V gene: TRBV10-3; D gene: .; J gene: TRBJ2-5; CDR3 protein: CAISGRGPLETQYF; CDR3 DNA: TGTGCCATCTCAGGCAGGGGCCCTCTGGAGACCCAGTACTTC
clone size: .; V gene: TRBV24-1; D gene: TRBD1; J gene: TRBJ2-6; CDR3 protein: CATSDPGQGSGANVLTF; CDR3 DNA: TGTGCCACCAGTGATCCGGGACAGGGGTCTGGGGCCAACGTCCTGACTTTC
clone size: .; V gene: TRBV20-1; D gene: .; J gene: TRBJ2-7; CDR3 protein: CSARVRAPGREQYF; CDR3 DNA: TGCAGTGCTAGAGTCCGGGCCCCGGGGCGGGAGCAGTACTTC
clone size: few; V gene: TRBV29-1; D gene: TRBD1; J gene: TRBJ2-7; CDR3 protein: CSVTGGSSYEQYF; CDR3 DNA: TGCAGCGTGACAGGGGGATCCTCCTACGAGCAGTACTTC
clone size: .; V gene: TRBV29-1; D gene: .; J gene: TRBJ1-1; CDR3 protein: CSVSAGHFNTEAFF; CDR3 DNA: TGCAGCGTCTCCGCGGGACACTTTAACACTGAAGCTTTCTTT
clone size: few; V gene: TRBV10-2; D gene: TRBD2; J gene: TRBJ2-5; CDR3 protein: CASRRGTSGQETQYF; CDR3 DNA: TGCGCCAGCCGGCGGGGGACTAGCGGCCAAGAGACCCAGTACTTC
clone size: .; V gene: TRBV6-1; D gene: TRBD1; J gene: TRBJ2-1; CDR3 protein: CASTSTGTGSNEQFF; CDR3 DNA: TGTGCCAGCACGTCGACCGGGACAGGGTCTAATGAGCAGTTCTTC
clone size: .; V gene: TRBV10-3; D gene: .; J gene: TRBJ2-3; CDR3 protein: CAISAYSTDTQYF; CDR3 DNA: TGTGCCATCAGTGCCTACAGCACAGATACGCAGTATTTT
clone size: many; V gene: TRBV6-1; D gene: .; J gene: TRBJ2-4; CDR3 protein: CASSPGSEIAKNIQYF; CDR3 DNA: TGTGCCAGCAGTCCGGGTAGCGAGATAGCCAAAAACATTCAGTACTTC
clone size: once; V gene: TRBV18; D gene: .; J gene: TRBJ2-1; CDR3 protein: CASSTENNEQFF; CDR3 DNA: TGTGCCAGCTCAACGGAGAACAATGAGCAGTTCTTC
clone size: .; V gene: TRBV7-9; D gene: .; J gene: TRBJ2-3; CDR3 protein: CSSSLGLSLSTDTQYF; CDR3 DNA: TGTTCCAGCAGCTTAGGCCTTAGCCTCAGCACAGATACGCAGTATTTT
clone size: many; V gene: TRBV10-3; D gene: .; J gene: TRBJ2-2; CDR3 protein: CAISEGSGELFF; CDR3 DNA: TGTGCCATCAGTGAAGGGAGCGGGGAGCTGTTTTTT
clone size: few; V gene: TRBV6-5; D gene: .; J gene: TRBJ1-2; CDR3 protein: CASSYSLPSIGDGYTF; CDR3 DNA: TGTGCCAGCAGTTACTCGCTTCCCTCGATCGGGGATGGCTACACCTTC
clone size: few; V gene: TRBV7-2; D gene: .; J gene: TRBJ2-7; CDR3 protein: CASSRGGGYSYEQYF; CDR3 DNA: TGTGCCAGCAGCCGGGGAGGTGGCTACTCCTACGAGCAGTACTTC
clone size: few; V gene: TRBV10-3; D gene: .; J gene: TRBJ2-7; CDR3 protein: CAISPTGQIVHEQYF; CDR3 DNA: TGTGCCATCAGTCCAACTGGACAGATCGTCCACGAGCAGTACTTC
clone size: many; V gene: TRBV11-2; D gene: .; J gene: TRBJ1-3; CDR3 protein: CASSLDRQVTSGNTIYF; CDR3 DNA: TGTGCCAGCAGCTTAGATCGCCAGGTCACCTCTGGAAACACCATATATTTT
clone size: few; V gene: TRBV20-1; D gene: TRBD2; J gene: TRBJ2-1; CDR3 protein: CSASSSSGSNEQFF; CDR3 DNA: TGCAGTGCTAGCAGTTCTAGCGGGAGCAATGAGCAGTTCTTC
clone size: .; V gene: TRBV18; D gene: TRBD2; J gene: TRBJ2-3; CDR3 protein: CASSPPFSGRTDTQYF; CDR3 DNA: TGTGCCAGCTCACCACCGTTCAGCGGGAGGACAGATACGCAGTATTTT
clone size: few; V gene: TRBV4-2; D gene: TRBD2; J gene: TRBJ2-3; CDR3 protein: CASRTSGGAPDTQYF; CDR3 DNA: TGTGCCAGCAGGACTAGCGGGGGGGCACCAGATACGCAGTATTTT
clone size: .; V gene: TRBV5-1; D gene: TRBD1; J gene: TRBJ2-2; CDR3 protein: CASSSNRGQGTGELFF; CDR3 DNA: TGCGCCAGCAGCTCGAACAGGGGTCAGGGCACCGGGGAGCTGTTTTTT
clone size: few; V gene: TRBV3-1; D gene: .; J gene: TRBJ2-1; CDR3 protein: CATPSEMGKQFF; CDR3 DNA: TGTGCCACCCCGTCGGAGATGGGGAAGCAGTTCTTC
clone size: .; V gene: TRBV20-1; D gene: TRBD2; J gene: TRBJ2-7; CDR3 protein: CSAGLAGSSYEQYF; CDR3 DNA: TGCAGTGCAGGACTAGCGGGGAGCTCCTACGAGCAGTACTTC
clone size: few; V gene: TRBV24-1; D gene: TRBD1; J gene: TRBJ2-3; CDR3 protein: CATSDHRGSTDTQYF; CDR3 DNA: TGTGCCACCAGTGATCACAGGGGAAGCACAGATACGCAGTATTTT
clone size: few; V gene: TRBV2; D gene: .; J gene: TRBJ2-1; CDR3 protein: CASMGHNEQFF; CDR3 DNA: TGTGCCAGCATGGGCCACAATGAGCAGTTCTTC
clone size: .; V gene: TRBV4-3; D gene: TRBD1; J gene: TRBJ2-7; CDR3 protein: CASSQDWDREDEQYF; CDR3 DNA: TGCGCCAGCAGCCAAGACTGGGACAGGGAGGACGAGCAGTACTTC
clone size: few; V gene: TRBV29-1; D gene: .; J gene: TRBJ2-7; CDR3 protein: CSVAKDYEQYF; CDR3 DNA: TGCAGCGTTGCCAAGGACTACGAGCAGTACTTC
clone size: many; V gene: TRBV4-3; D gene: .; J gene: TRBJ1-6; CDR3 protein: CASSQDWIGSPLHF; CDR3 DNA: TGCGCCAGCAGCCAAGACTGGATAGGATCACCCCTCCACTTT
clone size: .; V gene: TRBV28; D gene: .; J gene: TRBJ1-4; CDR3 protein: CASSSRRTGENEKLFF; CDR3 DNA: TGTGCCAGCAGTTCCCGCCGGACGGGGGAGAATGAAAAACTGTTTTTT